Each of the 11 T cell receptor beta chains below was sequenced from the same sample in a study of blood T cell repertoires in COVID-19. Assay: immunoSEQ multiplex PCR; the TCRdb copy retains only in-frame clones and omits some. The table has more than 110,000 clones, roughly 89% seen once; the top ten hold about 4.3%. The specimen was peripheral blood. Source of these receptors: a woman aged 40 to 50 with acute or convalescent COVID-19.

The genes are TRBV7-9 and TRBJ2-1; 9 bases agree with TRBD2. Per germline, CDR1 SEHNR and CDR2 FQNEAQ (reference sequence). V lost 1 base, J lost 4 bases, and 8 bases stayed unmatched. CDR3 length: 17 residues. The CDR3 DNA reads TGTGCCAGCAGCTTAGAGAGTAGCGGGGGAAATTACAATGAGCAGTTCTTC. Residues: CASSLESSGGNYNEQFF.

The V gene is TRBV29-1, the J gene TRBJ1-1, with TRBD1 matching 9 bases. Germline V gene sequence: CDR1 SQVTM, CDR2 ANQGSEA. V was pared by 2 bases and J by 1 base, with 2 bases of the junction left unmatched. This CDR3 is 14 amino acids long. CDR3 residues: CSVERGQGNTEAFF. Written as DNA, the CDR3 is TGCAGCGTTGAACGGGGACAGGGGAACACTGAAGCTTTCTTT. Supplemented by reference TRBV29-1 and TRBJ1-1, the full variable domain reads SAVISQKPSRDICQRGTSLTIQCQVDSQVTMMFWYRQQPGQSLTLIATANQGSEATYESGFVIDKFPISRPNLTFSTLTVSNMSPEDSSIYLCSVERGQGNTEAFFGQGTRLTVV.

The rearrangement joins TRBV15 to TRBJ1-2, with D possibly TRBD1 on 6 matching bases. The germline CDR1 and CDR2 sequences are LNHNV and YYDKDF (reference sequence). CDR3 length: 15 residues. Trimming left V 0 bases short and J 2 bases short, with 10 bases between. The chain's CDR3 is CATSREGGANYGYTF. CDR3 sequence (DNA): TGTGCCACCAGCAGAGAGGGGGGGGCAAACTATGGCTACACCTTC.

This clone was observed a single time. The CDR3 reads CASSLGPGGTEAFF. The CDR3 DNA is TGTGCCAGCAGCTTGGGGCCCGGGGGAACTGAAGCTTTCTTT. The chain is built from TRBV5-6 and TRBJ1-1; a possible D gene is TRBD1 (5 bases). The CDR3 is made up of 14 amino acids. Trimming removed 0 bases at V and 5 bases at J, with 11 bases between. Germline V gene data show CDR1 as SGHDT and CDR2 as YYEEEE.

J is TRBJ1-2 and V is TRBV3-1 (or the pseudogene TRBV3-2), with 8 bases fitting TRBD1. With V trimmed by 3 bases and J by 4 bases, 4 bases remained unmatched. CDR3 length: 14 residues. Germline V gene sequence: CDR1 LGHDT, CDR2 YNNKEL (reference sequence). The CDR3 nucleotides read TGTGCCAGCAGCCAGGACAGGGAGGGCTATGGCTACACCTTC. Translated: CASSQDREGYGYTF.

The chain has TRBV30 and TRBJ2-7, with D perhaps matching TRBD1 (5 bases). This CDR3 has 14 amino acids. The germline V gene encodes CDR1 GTSNPN and CDR2 SVGIG (reference sequence). Trimming stripped 3 bases from V and 0 bases from J, with 12 bases between. CDR3 DNA sequence: TGTGCCTGGAGCTCTAAGGGGAACTCCTACGAGCAGTACTTC. This encodes CAWSSKGNSYEQYF. The entire variable domain, with the rest obtained from reference TRBV30 and TRBJ2-7, is as follows: SQTIHQWPATLVQPVGSPLSLECTVEGTSNPNLYWYRQAAGRGLQLLFYSVGIGQISSEVPQNLSASRPQDRQFILSSKKLLLSDSGFYLCAWSSKGNSYEQYFGPGTRLTVT.

The V and J genes are TRBV10-2 and TRBJ2-2; maybe TRBD2 (5 bases). The CDR3 consists of 14 residues. Trimming shortened V by 10 bases and J by 5 bases, and 17 bases separated the two germline ends. Per the germline V gene, CDR1 is WSHSY and CDR2 is SAAADI. CDR3 in amino acids: CATIALAVTGELFF. CDR3 sequence (DNA): TGCGCCACCATAGCCCTAGCCGTTACCGGGGAGCTGTTTTTT.

The gene calls are TRBV27 and TRBJ1-4; D gene unclear. The CDR3 spans 14 residues. Germline-derived CDR1 and CDR2 are MNHEY and SMNVEV (reference sequence). Trimming removed 6 bases at V and 5 bases at J, with 13 bases between. CDR3 DNA: TGTGCCAGCAGGGCACGGGGTTTGAATGAAAAACTGTTTTTT. This gives the protein CASRARGLNEKLFF.

The chain joins TRBV28 to TRBJ1-1, with D perhaps TRBD1 (6 bases). V lost 3 bases, J lost 5 bases, and 7 bases lay in between. From germline, CDR1 is MDHEN and CDR2 SYDVKM. This CDR3 has 12 residues. This CDR3 is CASSLGTTEAFF. CDR3 DNA: TGTGCCAGCAGTTTGGGGACAACTGAAGCTTTCTTT.

This clone was detected only once. The chain combines TRBV19 with TRBJ1-1, with 11 bases aligning to TRBD1. The CDR3 has 15 amino acids. J gave up 4 bases and V 4 bases, and 5 bases lay outside the gene matches. In germline, CDR1 is LNHDA, CDR2 SQIVND (reference sequence). The CDR3 region has the DNA TGTGCCAGTAGTACTCGGGACAGGGGGTCCACTGAAGCTTTCTTT. This gives the protein CASSTRDRGSTEAFF. The whole variable domain, remainder taken from reference TRBV19 and TRBJ1-1, is DGGITQSPKYLFRKEGQNVTLSCEQNLNHDAMYWYRQDPGQGLRLIYYSQIVNDFQKGDIAEGYSVSREKKESFPLTVTSAQKNPTAFYLCASSTRDRGSTEAFFGQGTRLTVV.

The V gene is TRBV13, the J gene TRBJ2-3; possibly TRBD2 for D (5 bases). V gave up 8 bases and J gave up 3 bases, with 9 bases separating them. The CDR3 length is 12 residues. Germline CDR1 reads PRHDT; CDR2 reads FYEKMQ (reference sequence). CDR3 sequence reads: CASGGRTDTQYF. The CDR3 DNA reads as TGTGCCAGCGGAGGCCGGACAGATACGCAGTATTTT.